The rows below give T cell receptor beta chains drawn from one sample of a study of blood T cell repertoires in COVID-19. Profiling relied on immunoSEQ multiplex PCR, and the TCRdb table lists in-frame clones only, not all of them. The repertoire consists of a few hundred thousand clones, with about 85% occurring once and the leading ten covering about 0.9%. The sample comprised peripheral blood. These receptors were collected from a human donor with COVID-19, enrolled during active disease. The donor label of this sample is uncertain. Both conserved end residues are part of each CDR3. The D gene is left open where the match is weak. Not every row has a clone size; where given, it reads once, few, many or a size class.

j_call,clone_size,d_call,v_call,cdr3_nt,cdr3_aa
TRBJ2-1,-,TRBD2,TRBV27,TGTGCCAGCAGTCCCCCGGGAGGGCTAGCGGCCTACAATGAGCAGTTCTTC,CASSPPGGLAAYNEQFF
TRBJ1-2,-,TRBD1,TRBV27,TGTGCCAGCAGTTTTGACAGGGCCTATGGCTACACCTTC,CASSFDRAYGYTF
TRBJ1-5,-,TRBD1,TRBV19,TGTGCCACCTCTCCGACAGGGGGCAATCAGCCCCAGCATTTT,CATSPTGGNQPQHF
TRBJ2-3,-,-,TRBV7-9,TGTGCCAGCAGCTTATCGGTTACGACTAGCACAGATACGCAGTATTTT,CASSLSVTTSTDTQYF
TRBJ2-5,-,TRBD1,TRBV28,TGTGCCAGCAGTTTTCGACAGGGAGAGACCCAGTACTTC,CASSFRQGETQYF
TRBJ2-3,-,-,TRBV29-1,TGCAGCGTGAGGGAGGATGGGGTATCAGATACGCAGTATTTT,CSVREDGVSDTQYF
TRBJ1-2,-,-,TRBV7-2,TGTGCCAGCAGTTCAGGGCTCCCGGGAGAGGGCTACACCTTC,CASSSGLPGEGYTF
TRBJ2-2,-,TRBD2,TRBV19,TGTGCCAGTACCATCCCCCTAGCGGGATACACCGGGGAGCTGTTTTTT,CASTIPLAGYTGELFF
TRBJ1-4,-,TRBD1,TRBV3-1/TRBV3-2,TGTGCCAGCAGCTCGGACAGGGTGAGGGAAAAACTGTTTTTT,CASSSDRVREKLFF
TRBJ1-3,-,-,TRBV2,TGTGCCAGCAGTGAAGGGCAGGCGAGATACTCTGGAAACACCATATATTTT,CASSEGQARYSGNTIYF
TRBJ2-7,few,-,TRBV5-1,TGCGCCAGCAGCTTGGGTGGCGTGCGGTTCGAGCAGTACTTC,CASSLGGVRFEQYF
TRBJ2-3,-,TRBD2,TRBV19,TGTGCCAGTAGTTGGACTAGCGGGGCTAGCACAGATACGCAGTATTTT,CASSWTSGASTDTQYF
TRBJ1-3,-,-,TRBV28,TGTGCCAGCAGTTTGTGGGGAGACTCTGGAAACACCATATATTTT,CASSLWGDSGNTIYF
TRBJ2-7,-,TRBD2,TRBV29-1,TGCAGCTATGGGGAGGGGCTCCCCTACGAGCAGTACTTC,CSYGEGLPYEQYF
TRBJ2-3,once,TRBD2,TRBV25-1,TGTGCCAGCAGTCAAATAGCGGGAGTCACAGATACGCAGTATTTT,CASSQIAGVTDTQYF
TRBJ2-7,-,-,TRBV15,TGTGCCACCAGCAGAGATCACGAGGGCGAGCAGTACTTC,CATSRDHEGEQYF
TRBJ2-1,-,TRBD2,TRBV3-1/TRBV3-2,TGTGCCAGCAGCCAAGATTCTAGCGGGGGTTACAATGAGCAGTTCTTC,CASSQDSSGGYNEQFF
TRBJ2-5,-,-,TRBV19,TGTGCCAGTAGTATAGCCGGGGTTGAGACCCAGTACTTC,CASSIAGVETQYF
TRBJ1-5,-,-,TRBV19,TGTGCCAGTAGTCCGGAGTTTAATCAGCCCCAGCATTTT,CASSPEFNQPQHF
TRBJ1-2,-,TRBD1,TRBV28,TGTGCCAGCAGTTCGGAAGGGACAGGGCCCGGGGGCTACACCTTC,CASSSEGTGPGGYTF
TRBJ2-7,-,-,TRBV3-1/TRBV3-2,TGTGCCAGCAGCCAAGTGCGCGACGAGCAGTACTTC,CASSQVRDEQYF
TRBJ2-5,-,TRBD2,TRBV5-4,TGTGCCAGCAGCACACTAGCGGGGGAGACCCAGTACTTC,CASSTLAGETQYF
TRBJ1-2,-,TRBD1,TRBV6-5,TGTGCCAGCAGTTACTCGAAAGGACAGGACTATGGCTACACCTTC,CASSYSKGQDYGYTF
TRBJ2-2,-,TRBD2,TRBV19,TGTGCCACCCTACATCGGGGGGGTTCTAACACCGGGGAGCTGTTTTTT,CATLHRGGSNTGELFF
TRBJ2-1,-,-,TRBV9,TGTGCCAGCAGCGTAGAAAGCAGGGACAATGAGCAGTTCTTC,CASSVESRDNEQFF
TRBJ2-5,-,TRBD2,TRBV5-1,TGCGCCAGCAGGCTAGCGGGTACGTGGGAGACCCAGTACTTC,CASRLAGTWETQYF
TRBJ1-1,-,-,TRBV11-2,TGTGCCAGCAGCTTCCTGGCAGGGGCGACTGAAGCTTTCTTT,CASSFLAGATEAFF
TRBJ2-3,-,-,TRBV9,TGTGCCAGCAGCGTAGAAGTGGGAGCGCGCACAGATACGCAGTATTTT,CASSVEVGARTDTQYF
TRBJ1-2,-,-,TRBV18,TGTGCCAGCTCACCTGACGGGTTGGACTATGGCTACACCTTC,CASSPDGLDYGYTF
TRBJ1-1,few,TRBD1,TRBV3-1/TRBV3-2,TGTGCCAGCAGCCGACTTCAGGGGGCGGAAGCTTTCTTT,CASSRLQGAEAFF
TRBJ1-1,few,TRBD1,TRBV5-1,TGCGCCAGCAGCTGGGGACAGGGGGCGACTGAAGCTTTCTTT,CASSWGQGATEAFF
TRBJ1-6,-,-,TRBV5-1,TGCGCCAGCGCCCTGGGCAGTAAGGATTCACCCCTCCACTTT,CASALGSKDSPLHF
TRBJ1-2,few,TRBD1,TRBV19,TGTGCCAGTAGATCGGGGACAGGGCGAATCGGGCACTATGGCTACACCTTC,CASRSGTGRIGHYGYTF
TRBJ1-1,once,-,TRBV6-5,TGTGCCAGCAGATCGACAGTTGGGAACACTGAAGCTTTCTTT,CASRSTVGNTEAFF
TRBJ2-7,-,-,TRBV11-3,TGTGCCAGCAGCCTCAGTTCAGCCTACGAGCAGTACTTC,CASSLSSAYEQYF
TRBJ1-2,-,-,TRBV6-5,TGTGCCAGCAGTTTTACCGGGACTCGTGCCGGCTACACCTTC,CASSFTGTRAGYTF
TRBJ1-5,few,TRBD1,TRBV28,TGTGCCAGTAGATCCCAGGGGGCAGGTCAGCCCCAGCATTTT,CASRSQGAGQPQHF
TRBJ2-7,-,-,TRBV7-8,TGTGCCAGCAGCTTAGTTCCACAGATAAGTGGCTACGAGCAGTACTTC,CASSLVPQISGYEQYF
TRBJ1-2,-,-,TRBV5-4,TGTGCCAGCAGATCTCAGGTTTCTAACTATGGCTACACCTTC,CASRSQVSNYGYTF
TRBJ1-5,-,TRBD1,TRBV30,TGTGCCTGGAGTAGGAGAGGGACAGAGAATCAGCCCCAGCATTTT,CAWSRRGTENQPQHF